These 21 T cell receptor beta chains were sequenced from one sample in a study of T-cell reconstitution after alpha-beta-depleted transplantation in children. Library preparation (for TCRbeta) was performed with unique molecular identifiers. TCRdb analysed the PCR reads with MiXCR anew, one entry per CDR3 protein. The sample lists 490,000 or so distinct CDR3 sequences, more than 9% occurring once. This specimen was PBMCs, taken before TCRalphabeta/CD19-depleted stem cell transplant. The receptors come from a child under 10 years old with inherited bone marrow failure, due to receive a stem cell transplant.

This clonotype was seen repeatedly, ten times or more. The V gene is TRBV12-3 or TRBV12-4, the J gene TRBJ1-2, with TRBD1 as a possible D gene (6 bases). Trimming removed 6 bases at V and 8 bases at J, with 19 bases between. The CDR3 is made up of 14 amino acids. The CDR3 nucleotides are TGTGCCAGCAGGGTTTGGGGAGGGCAGGGGGGCTACACCTTC. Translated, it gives CASRVWGGQGGYTF.

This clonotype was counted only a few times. DNA of the CDR3: TGCAGTGCATGGGACAGAGTCAATCAGCCCCAGCATTTT. Translating gives CSAWDRVNQPQHF. The chain carries TRBV20-1 and TRBJ1-5; 7 bases agree with TRBD1. Germline loops: CDR1 DFQATT, CDR2 SNEGSKA (reference sequence). This CDR3 comprises 13 residues. Germline trimming cut 6 bases from V and 3 bases from J; bases unmatched to any gene: 5.

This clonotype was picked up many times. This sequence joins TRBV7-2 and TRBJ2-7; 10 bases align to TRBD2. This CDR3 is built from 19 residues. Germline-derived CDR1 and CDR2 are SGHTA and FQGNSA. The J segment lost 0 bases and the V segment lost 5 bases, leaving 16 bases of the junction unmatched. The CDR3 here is CASSPTLAGAFLYSYEQYF. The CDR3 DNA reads TGTGCCAGCAGCCCAACGCTAGCGGGAGCCTTCCTTTACTCCTACGAGCAGTACTTC. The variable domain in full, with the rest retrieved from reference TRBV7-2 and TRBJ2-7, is GAGVSQSPSNKVTEKGKDVELRCDPISGHTALYWYRQSLGQGLEFLIYFQGNSAPDKSGLPSDRFSAERTGGSVSTLTIQRTQQEDSAVYLCASSPTLAGAFLYSYEQYFGPGTRLTVT.

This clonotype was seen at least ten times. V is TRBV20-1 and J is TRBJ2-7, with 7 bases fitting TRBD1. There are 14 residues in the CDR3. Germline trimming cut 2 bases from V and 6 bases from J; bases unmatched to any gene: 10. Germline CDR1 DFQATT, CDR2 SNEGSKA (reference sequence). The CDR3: CSARSGTEFSEQYF. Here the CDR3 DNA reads TGCAGTGCTAGATCCGGGACAGAGTTCTCCGAGCAGTACTTC.

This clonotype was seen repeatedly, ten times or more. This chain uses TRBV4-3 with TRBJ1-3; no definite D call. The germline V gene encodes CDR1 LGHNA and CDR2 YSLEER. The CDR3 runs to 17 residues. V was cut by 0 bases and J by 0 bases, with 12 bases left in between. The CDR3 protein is CASSQERQDLSGNTIYF. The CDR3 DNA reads TGCGCCAGCAGCCAAGAGCGACAAGACCTCTCTGGAAACACCATATATTTT.

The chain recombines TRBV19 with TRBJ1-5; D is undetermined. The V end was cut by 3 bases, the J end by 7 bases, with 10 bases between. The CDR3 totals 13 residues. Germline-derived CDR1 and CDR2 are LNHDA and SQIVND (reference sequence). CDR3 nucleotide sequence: TGTGCCAGTAGTATGAAGCAATTCCAGCCCCAGCATTTT. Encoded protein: CASSMKQFQPQHF.

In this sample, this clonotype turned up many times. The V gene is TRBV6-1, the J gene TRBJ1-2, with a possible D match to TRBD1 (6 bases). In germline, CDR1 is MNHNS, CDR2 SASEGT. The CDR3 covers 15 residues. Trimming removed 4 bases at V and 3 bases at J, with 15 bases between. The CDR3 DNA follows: TGTGCCAGCAGTGGTAGTCTCGGGGGCGACTATGGCTACACCTTC. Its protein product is CASSGSLGGDYGYTF.

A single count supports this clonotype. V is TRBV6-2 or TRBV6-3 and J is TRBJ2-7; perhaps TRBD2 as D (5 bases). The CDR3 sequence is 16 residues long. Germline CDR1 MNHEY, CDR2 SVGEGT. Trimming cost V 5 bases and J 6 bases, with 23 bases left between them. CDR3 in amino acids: CASSDPWERESGEQYF. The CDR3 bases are TGTGCCAGCAGTGATCCTTGGGAGAGGGAGAGTGGCGAGCAGTACTTC.

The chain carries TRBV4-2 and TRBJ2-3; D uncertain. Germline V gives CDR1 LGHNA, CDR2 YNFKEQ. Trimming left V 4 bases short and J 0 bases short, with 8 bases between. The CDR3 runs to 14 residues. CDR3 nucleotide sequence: TGTGCCAGCAGCCCGAGCTTTAGCACAGATACGCAGTATTTT. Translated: CASSPSFSTDTQYF.

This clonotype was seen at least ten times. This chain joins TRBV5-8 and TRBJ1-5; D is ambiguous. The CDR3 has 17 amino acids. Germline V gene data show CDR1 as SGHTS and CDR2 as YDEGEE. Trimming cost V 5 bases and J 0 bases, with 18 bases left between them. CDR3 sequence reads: CASRYEVVGYSNQPQHF. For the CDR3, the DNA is TGTGCCAGCAGGTATGAAGTTGTCGGGTATAGCAATCAGCCCCAGCATTTT.

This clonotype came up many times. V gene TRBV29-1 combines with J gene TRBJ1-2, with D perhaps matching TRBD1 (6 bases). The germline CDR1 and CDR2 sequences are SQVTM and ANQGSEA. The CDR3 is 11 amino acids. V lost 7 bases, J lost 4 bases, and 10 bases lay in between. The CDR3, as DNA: TGCAGCGGCAGGACAGCCTATGGCTACACCTTC. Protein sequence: CSGRTAYGYTF.

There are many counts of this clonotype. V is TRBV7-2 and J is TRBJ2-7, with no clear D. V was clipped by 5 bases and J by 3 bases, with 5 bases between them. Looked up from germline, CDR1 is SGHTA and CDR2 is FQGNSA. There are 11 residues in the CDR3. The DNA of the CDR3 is TGTGCCAGCAGCCCGGACTACGAGCAGTACTTC. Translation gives CASSPDYEQYF.

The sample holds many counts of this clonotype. CDR3 amino acids: CSARDRGEGQAGELFF. DNA for the CDR3: TGCAGTGCTAGAGATCGGGGGGAGGGCCAGGCCGGGGAGCTGTTTTTT. This rearrangement joins TRBV20-1 to TRBJ2-2; TRBD2 matches 7 bases. The CDR3 has 16 amino acids. V lost 0 bases and J lost 6; bases outside the gene matches: 10. Per germline, CDR1 DFQATT and CDR2 SNEGSKA (reference sequence).

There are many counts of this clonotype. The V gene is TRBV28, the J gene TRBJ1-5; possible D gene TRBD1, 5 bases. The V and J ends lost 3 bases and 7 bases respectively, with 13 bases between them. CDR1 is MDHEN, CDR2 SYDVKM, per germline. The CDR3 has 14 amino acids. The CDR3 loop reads CASSFVQAGQPQHF. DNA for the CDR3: TGTGCCAGCAGTTTCGTACAGGCTGGGCAGCCCCAGCATTTT.

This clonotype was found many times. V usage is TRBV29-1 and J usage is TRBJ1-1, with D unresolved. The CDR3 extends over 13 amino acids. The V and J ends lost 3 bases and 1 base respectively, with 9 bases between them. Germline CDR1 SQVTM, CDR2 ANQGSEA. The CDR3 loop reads CSVEEIKNTEAFF. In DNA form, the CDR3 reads TGCAGCGTTGAGGAGATTAAGAACACTGAAGCTTTCTTT.

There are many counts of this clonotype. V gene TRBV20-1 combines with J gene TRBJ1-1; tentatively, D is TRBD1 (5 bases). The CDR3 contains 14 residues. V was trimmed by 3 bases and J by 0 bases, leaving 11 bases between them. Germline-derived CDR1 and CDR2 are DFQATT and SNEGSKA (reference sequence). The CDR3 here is CSARGDRVNTEAFF. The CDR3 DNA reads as TGCAGTGCTAGGGGGGACCGGGTGAACACTGAAGCTTTCTTT.

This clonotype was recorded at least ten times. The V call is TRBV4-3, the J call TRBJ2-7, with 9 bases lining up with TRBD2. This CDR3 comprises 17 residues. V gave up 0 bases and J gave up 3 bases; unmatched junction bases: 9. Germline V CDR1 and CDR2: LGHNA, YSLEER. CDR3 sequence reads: CASSQDYSTSGLYEQYF. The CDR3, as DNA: TGCGCCAGCAGCCAAGATTATAGCACTAGCGGGCTCTACGAGCAGTACTTC.

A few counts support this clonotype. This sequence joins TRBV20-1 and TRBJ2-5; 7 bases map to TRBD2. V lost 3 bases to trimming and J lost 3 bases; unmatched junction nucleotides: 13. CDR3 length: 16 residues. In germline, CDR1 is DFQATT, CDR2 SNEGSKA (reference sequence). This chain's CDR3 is CSARPASGPRKETQYF. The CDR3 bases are TGCAGTGCTAGGCCTGCTAGCGGCCCAAGGAAAGAGACCCAGTACTTC.

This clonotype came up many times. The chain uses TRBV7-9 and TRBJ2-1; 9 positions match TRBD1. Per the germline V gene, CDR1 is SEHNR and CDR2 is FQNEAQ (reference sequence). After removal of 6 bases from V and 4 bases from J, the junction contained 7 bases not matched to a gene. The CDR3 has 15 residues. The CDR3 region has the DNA TGTGCCAGCAGTTCGACAGGGGGACCTTACAATGAGCAGTTCTTC. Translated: CASSSTGGPYNEQFF.

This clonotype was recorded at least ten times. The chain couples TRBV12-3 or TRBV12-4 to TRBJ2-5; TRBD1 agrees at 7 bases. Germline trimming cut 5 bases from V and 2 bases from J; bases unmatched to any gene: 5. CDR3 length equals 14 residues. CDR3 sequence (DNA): TGTGCCAGCAGTCCGGACAGGTCACAAGAGACCCAGTACTTC. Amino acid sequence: CASSPDRSQETQYF.

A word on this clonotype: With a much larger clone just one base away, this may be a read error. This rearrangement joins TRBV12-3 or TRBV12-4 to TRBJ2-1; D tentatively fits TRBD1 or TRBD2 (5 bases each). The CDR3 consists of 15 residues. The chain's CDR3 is CASSNPGRAVDDQFF. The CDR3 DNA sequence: TGTGCCAGCAGCAACCCGGGACGGGCAGTCGATGACCAGTTCTTC.